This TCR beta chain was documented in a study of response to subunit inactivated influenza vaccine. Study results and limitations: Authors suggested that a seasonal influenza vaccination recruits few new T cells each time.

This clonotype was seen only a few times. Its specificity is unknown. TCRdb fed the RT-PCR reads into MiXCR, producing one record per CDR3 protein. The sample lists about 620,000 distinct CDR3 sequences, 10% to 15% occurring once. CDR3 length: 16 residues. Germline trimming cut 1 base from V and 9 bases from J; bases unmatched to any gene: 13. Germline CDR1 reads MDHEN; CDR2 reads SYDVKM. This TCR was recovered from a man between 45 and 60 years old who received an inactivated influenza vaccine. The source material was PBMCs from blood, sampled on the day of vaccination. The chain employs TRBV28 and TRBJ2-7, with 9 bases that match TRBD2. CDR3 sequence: CASSLYVLAGIKGQYF. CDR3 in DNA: TGTGCCAGCAGTTTATATGTTCTAGCGGGAATCAAGGGGCAGTACTTC.